These 25 T cell receptor beta chains share one sample of origin, sequenced in a study of vaccination and CD4 T cells after COVID-19. This sample's treatment: approximately nine-day PBMC culture with coronavirus spike peptide pools or control peptides (ViraFEST assay). Sequenced with the Oncomine TCR Beta short-read assay was DNA taken from cultured CD4+ T cells. TCRdb reprocessed the PCR reads via MiXCR and lists one record per CDR3 protein. Counted here are about 23,000 distinct CDR3 sequences, roughly 68% occurring once; the ten biggest clones make up about 20%. Their cognate antigens are unknown. The sample in question was CD4+ T cells from blood, cultured in vitro, obtained after SARS-CoV-2 vaccination. The receptors come from a human donor who received a COVID-19 vaccine.

V and J are TRBV5-4 and TRBJ2-7; D remains unclear. This CDR3 comprises 13 residues. Germline assignment: CDR1 SGHNT and CDR2 YYREEE (reference sequence). The ends were cut back, 4 bases at V and 5 bases at J, with 13 bases in the middle. The CDR3 spells CASSTPVGDEQYF. CDR3 DNA sequence: TGTGCCAGCAGCACGCCTGTAGGTGACGAGCAGTACTTC.

This chain uses TRBV20-1 with TRBJ1-4, with TRBD1 matching 7 bases. V gave up 6 bases and J gave up 5 bases; unmatched junction bases: 18. The CDR3 has 17 residues. Germline CDR1 reads DFQATT; CDR2 reads SNEGSKA (reference sequence). This chain's CDR3 is CSAQVSRPGQTNEKLFF. The CDR3 DNA is TGCAGTGCCCAAGTTTCTCGTCCGGGACAGACGAATGAAAAACTGTTTTTT.

The V call is TRBV29-1, the J call TRBJ2-3; tentatively, D is TRBD1 (6 bases). Trimming took 7 bases from V and 0 from J, leaving 17 bases between them. The CDR3 length is 15 residues. Germline V gene sequence: CDR1 SQVTM, CDR2 ANQGSEA. The CDR3 DNA reads TGCAGCGCTGCACCGGGACACCTAAGCACAGATACGCAGTATTTT. Translated: CSAAPGHLSTDTQYF.

The V and J genes are TRBV24-1 and TRBJ1-6; tentatively, D is TRBD1 (5 bases). Per the germline V gene, CDR1 is KGHDR and CDR2 is SFDVKD. The ends were cut back, 5 bases at V and 7 bases at J, with 8 bases in the middle. The CDR3 covers 13 residues. As DNA, the CDR3 is TGTGCCACCAGTGGGGGCGCGAATTCACCCCTCCACTTT. It encodes CATSGGANSPLHF.

The chain recombines TRBV12-3 or TRBV12-4 with TRBJ2-7, with D possibly being TRBD1 or TRBD2 (5 bases each). CDR3 size: 13 residues. The germline V and J ends were trimmed by 1 base and 3 bases, with 7 bases remaining between them. CDR3 loop: CASSLGDGYEQYF. CDR3 bases: TGTGCCAGCAGTTTAGGGGACGGCTACGAGCAGTACTTC.

Note on this clonotype: The CDR3 does not close with the conserved phenylalanine or tryptophan, likely indicating a read error. This chain uses TRBV6-1 with TRBJ1-6, with TRBD1 matching over 7 bases. This CDR3 comprises 16 residues. Looked up from germline, CDR1 is MNHNS and CDR2 is SASEGT. Trimming at V came to 6 bases and at J to 0 bases, leaving 5 bases not matched to a gene. CDR3 bases: TGTGCCAGCAGACCCCAGGGGGTCTCCTATAATTCACCCCTCCACTTG. Its protein is CASRPQGVSYNSPLHL.

The chain combines TRBV12-3 or TRBV12-4 with TRBJ1-1, with 8 bases aligning to TRBD1. The CDR3 has 16 residues. V shed 6 bases and J 1 base; nucleotides not matched to a gene: 10. The CDR3 DNA reads as TGTGCCAGCAGCCCAAGAACCGGGACAGGGAACACTGAAGCTTTCTTT. Protein sequence: CASSPRTGTGNTEAFF.

This clonotype occurred a few times. The rearrangement joins TRBV20-1 to TRBJ1-4, with a tentative D call TRBD1 (6 bases). This CDR3 contains 13 residues. The germline V gene encodes CDR1 DFQATT and CDR2 SNEGSKA (reference sequence). Between the trimmed V and J ends, which lost 6 bases and 6 bases, there was a span of 14 bases. The CDR3 DNA is TGCAGTGCCGATCGAGGGGGGGATGAAAAACTGTTTTTT. As protein: CSADRGGDEKLFF.

This clonotype was seen once. J is TRBJ2-3 and V is TRBV10-3, with TRBD2 identical over 8 bases. V dropped 8 bases and J dropped 2; count of bases not matched to a gene: 3. Germline lookup yields CDR1 ENHRY and CDR2 SYGVKD. This CDR3 spans 13 amino acids. The CDR3 here is CAIGSGDTDTQYF. The CDR3 DNA sequence: TGTGCCATCGGTAGCGGGGACACAGATACGCAGTATTTT.

This chain connects TRBV28 to TRBJ2-5; D tentatively fits TRBD1 or TRBD2 (7 bases each). This CDR3 has 14 amino acids. V was clipped by 3 bases and J by 4 bases, with 12 bases between them. Germline-derived CDR1 and CDR2 are MDHEN and SYDVKM. Here the CDR3 reads CASSFPGGVETQYF. CDR3 nucleotides: TGTGCCAGCAGTTTCCCAGGGGGGGTAGAGACCCAGTACTTC.

This clonotype appeared a single time. J is TRBJ2-5 and V is TRBV6-1; D unclear. Germline V CDR1 and CDR2: MNHNS, SASEGT. Trimming removed 4 bases at V and 2 bases at J, with 8 bases between. The CDR3 covers 13 residues. The CDR3 spells CASSAGVQETQYF. The CDR3 DNA reads as TGTGCCAGCAGTGCTGGAGTACAAGAGACCCAGTACTTC.

This sequence joins TRBV6-1 and TRBJ2-7; D possibly corresponds to TRBD1 (6 bases). The CDR3 is 14 residues long. V lost 6 bases, J lost 2 bases, and 14 bases lay in between. Germline V gene sequence: CDR1 MNHNS, CDR2 SASEGT. CDR3 bases: TGTGCCAGCAGAGTAGACAGGCAGACCTACGAGCAGTACTTC. Protein: CASRVDRQTYEQYF.

This chain uses TRBV24-1 with TRBJ1-5; the match to TRBD1 covers 10 bases. The length of the CDR3 is 14 residues. Trimming took 4 bases from V and 5 from J; bases not matched to a gene: 1. Germline CDR1 and CDR2: KGHDR and SFDVKD. The CDR3 is CATSDDRGHQPQHF. As DNA, the CDR3 is TGTGCCACCAGTGACGACAGGGGGCATCAGCCCCAGCATTTT.

This sequence joins TRBV25-1 and TRBJ1-1; D gene uncertain. Trimming cost V 3 bases and J 4 bases, with 15 bases left between them. The CDR3 has 15 residues. Looked up from germline, CDR1 is MGHDK and CDR2 is SYGVNS. CDR3 in amino acids: CASSEAVGAGTEAFF. The CDR3 coding sequence is TGTGCCAGCAGTGAGGCTGTGGGCGCGGGCACTGAAGCTTTCTTT.

The chain carries TRBV20-1 and TRBJ1-2, with D unresolved. In germline, CDR1 is DFQATT, CDR2 SNEGSKA (reference sequence). The CDR3 contains 13 residues. V was pared by 5 bases and J by 0 bases, with 10 bases between. The chain's CDR3 is CSAQDVTNYGYTF. CDR3 nucleotide sequence: TGCAGTGCTCAAGACGTCACTAACTATGGCTACACCTTC.

The gene calls are TRBV2 and TRBJ1-5; D perhaps matches TRBD1 (5 bases). V lost 1 base and J 1 base, leaving 8 bases between the germline ends. The CDR3 extends over 15 amino acids. Germline V CDR1 and CDR2: SNHLY, FYNNEI. CDR3 sequence (DNA): TGTGCCAGCAGTGAAGACTCAGGGAGCAATCAGCCCCAGCATTTT. Residues: CASSEDSGSNQPQHF.

About this clonotype: An end of the junction does not agree with germline; a read error may underlie this. The chain carries TRBV25-1 and TRBJ1-2; D is undetermined. The germline V gene has CDR1 MGHDK and CDR2 SYGVNS. The CDR3 has 14 residues. The CDR3 sequence is CAGSEFPTGSGYTF. In DNA form, the CDR3 reads TGTGCCGGCAGTGAATTTCCCACCGGCAGTGGCTACACCTTC.

The chain recombines TRBV9 with TRBJ2-5, with TRBD1 matching 7 bases. Trimming took 3 bases from V and 5 from J; bases not matched to a gene: 7. This CDR3 region has 14 residues. Germline V gene data show CDR1 as SGDLS and CDR2 as YYNGEE. CDR3 nucleotides: TGTGCCAGCAGCGACCACAGGGGTTTGGAGACCCAGTACTTC. It translates to CASSDHRGLETQYF. The variable domain in full, completed from reference TRBV9 and TRBJ2-5, reads DSGVTQTPKHLITATGQRVTLRCSPRSGDLSVYWYQQSLDQGLQFLIQYYNGEERAKGNILERFSAQQFPDLHSELNLSSLELGDSALYFCASSDHRGLETQYFGPGTRLLVL.

V and J are TRBV11-2 and TRBJ2-5; no reliable D call. Deletions cut 5 bases from V and 2 bases from J, with 6 bases between. This CDR3 region has 12 residues. The germline V gene has CDR1 SGHAT and CDR2 FQNNGV. CDR3 sequence reads: CASSAGQETQYF. The CDR3 nucleotides read TGTGCCAGCAGCGCCGGTCAAGAGACCCAGTACTTC.

The rearrangement joins TRBV30 to TRBJ1-5, with 8 bases matching TRBD1. V dropped 3 bases and J dropped 6; count of bases not matched to a gene: 19. Looked up from germline, CDR1 is GTSNPN and CDR2 is SVGIG (reference sequence). The CDR3 has 18 amino acids. For the CDR3, the DNA is TGTGCCTGGAGCCTCCCCAAATTTACAGGGGGGAAGAGTCAGCCCCAGCATTTT. Amino acid sequence: CAWSLPKFTGGKSQPQHF.

This chain uses TRBV23-1 with TRBJ2-3, with 9 nucleotides matching TRBD1. TRBV23-1 is placed among ORFs of uncertain function. The junction had 12 bases not matched to a gene; V was cut back by 0 bases and J by 2 bases. The CDR3 spans 19 residues. For the CDR3, the DNA is TGCGCCAGCAGTCAATCAAGGGGGACGGGGACAGGGCCCACAGATACGCAGTATTTT. It translates to CASSQSRGTGTGPTDTQYF.

The chain uses TRBV7-9 and TRBJ2-5, with 8 bases aligning to TRBD2. The CDR3 sequence is 15 residues long. Germline lookup yields CDR1 SEHNR and CDR2 FQNEAQ (reference sequence). The trim removed 0 bases at V and 5 bases at J, leaving 5 bases unmatched. CDR3 sequence (DNA): TGTGCCAGCAGCTTAGCGACCCCGGGAGGGGAGACCCAGTACTTC. Translating gives CASSLATPGGETQYF. Looking up the rest from reference TRBV7-9 and TRBJ2-5 gives the full variable domain: DTGVSQNPRHKITKRGQNVTFRCDPISEHNRLYWYRQTLGQGPEFLTYFQNEAQLEKSRLLSDRFSAERPKGSFSTLEIQRTEQGDSAMYLCASSLATPGGETQYFGPGTRLLVL.

Worth noting for this clonotype: Sequence at one end of the junction differs from germline and may be a read error. J is TRBJ2-5 and V is TRBV6-1; 7 bases map to TRBD1. The CDR3 is 13 residues long. CDR1 is MNHNS, CDR2 SASEGT, per germline. DNA for the CDR3: TGTGCCAGCACCCACAGGGGTCGAGAGGCCCAGTACTTC. Amino acids: CASTHRGREAQYF.

This clonotype has only one observation. The chain is built from TRBV19 and TRBJ2-6; D call uncertain. CDR3 length equals 12 residues. The germline V gene encodes CDR1 LNHDA and CDR2 SQIVND (reference sequence). Trimming stripped 8 bases from V and 4 bases from J, with 6 bases between. The CDR3: CASQAGANVLTF. In DNA form, the CDR3 reads TGTGCCAGTCAGGCCGGGGCCAACGTCCTGACTTTC.

V is TRBV19 and J is TRBJ1-1; TRBD1 might be the D (6 bases). Trimming took off 3 bases at V and 3 bases at J, with 29 bases between the two ends. The CDR3 sequence is 20 residues long. Germline loops: CDR1 LNHDA, CDR2 SQIVND (reference sequence). The CDR3 reads CASSIIGEGGVSSRHTEAFF. CDR3 coding DNA: TGTGCCAGTAGTATTATAGGTGAAGGGGGGGTGTCGTCTCGCCACACTGAAGCTTTCTTT.